This T cell receptor (beta chain) was sequenced for a study of identical twins. This clonotype was observed a few times. CDR1 is MNHNS, CDR2 SASEGT, per germline. The CDR3 contains 14 residues. V lost 10 bases and J lost 0; bases outside the gene matches: 9. TCRdb independently ran MiXCR on the 5' RACE reads; one entry per CDR3 protein. This sample yields 1.5 million to 2 million distinct CDR3 sequences, of which around 29% are seen a single time; roughly 0.3% belongs to the top ten. The sequencing sample was made of cord blood. J is TRBJ2-7 and V is TRBV6-1; 7 bases align to TRBD1. The sequence derives from a newborn girl in good health. This chain's CDR3 is CATVLRDSSYEQYF. The CDR3 DNA sequence: TGTGCCACCGTACTACGGGACAGCTCCTACGAGCAGTACTTC.